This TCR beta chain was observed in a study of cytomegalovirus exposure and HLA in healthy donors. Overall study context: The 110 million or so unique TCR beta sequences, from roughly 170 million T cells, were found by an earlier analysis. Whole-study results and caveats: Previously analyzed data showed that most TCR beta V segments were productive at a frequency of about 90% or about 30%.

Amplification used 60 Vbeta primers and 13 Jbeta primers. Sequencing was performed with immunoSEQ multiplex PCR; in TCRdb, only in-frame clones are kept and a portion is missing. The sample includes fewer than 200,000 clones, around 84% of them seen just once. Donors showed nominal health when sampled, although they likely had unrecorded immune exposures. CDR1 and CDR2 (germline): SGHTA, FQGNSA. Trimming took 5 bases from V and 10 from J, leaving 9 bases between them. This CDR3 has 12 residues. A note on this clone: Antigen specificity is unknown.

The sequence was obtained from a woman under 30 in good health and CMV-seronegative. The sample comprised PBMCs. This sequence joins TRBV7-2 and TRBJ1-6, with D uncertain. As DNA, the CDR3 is TGTGCCAGCAGCCCCGCGGGGTCACCCCTCCACTTT. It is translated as CASSPAGSPLHF.